This T cell receptor beta chain was sequenced in a study of spatial heterogeneity in lung cancer. The CDR3 loop spans 16 amino acids. Germline CDR1 MNHEY, CDR2 SMNVEV (reference sequence). Trimming pared 5 bases from V and 0 bases from J, leaving 14 bases between. Each CDR3 protein is one row after TCRdb ran MiXCR on the 5' RACE reads. The repertoire has roughly 48,000 distinct CDR3 sequences, approximately 5% of them found once; the top ten carry more than 9.5%. The time point denotes: sample taken at primary tumor resection. Unsorted samples of tumor, nontumor lung or frozen PBMC had their whole RNA sequenced.

The specimen comprised PBMCs, sampled at surgery. This receptor was obtained from a male donor with early-stage non-small cell lung cancer. The gene calls are TRBV27 and TRBJ2-1; D is perhaps TRBD1 (5 bases). CDR3 coding DNA: TGTGCCAGCAGTCCCCTGGACGGACACTCCTACAATGAGCAGTTCTTC. This codes for CASSPLDGHSYNEQFF.